This TCR beta chain was sequenced in a study of spatial heterogeneity in lung cancer. MiXCR, run by TCRdb on the 5' RACE reads, gives a single entry per CDR3 protein. The sample contains 23,000 or so distinct CDR3 sequences, almost 10% of which appear only once. Specified time point: blood at routine non-recurrence follow-up after resection. Germline CDR1 and CDR2: SGHTA and FQGNSA. This CDR3 is 14 amino acids long. The V gene end was trimmed by 1 base and the J gene end by 3 bases; junction bases not matched to a gene: 2. At least ten counts were recorded for this clonotype. The TCR originated in a male donor with early-stage non-small cell lung cancer. The chain joins TRBV7-2 to TRBJ2-7; 8 bases map to TRBD2. The sequencing used PBMCs, collected at follow-up. The CDR3 sequence: CASSLVAGLYEQYF. CDR3 bases: TGTGCCAGCAGCTTAGTAGCGGGGCTCTACGAGCAGTACTTC.